The T cell receptor (beta chain) under discussion was sequenced for a study of T cell responses to AZD1222 COVID-19 vaccine. Whole-study findings and limits: Mostly white British, mostly female donors; authors suggested clonal diversity may be underestimated. At study baseline, merely a handful of AZD1222 recipients were seropositive.

This clone was seen a handful of times. What it binds is not known. The CDR3 totals 16 residues. CDR1 and CDR2 (germline): LNHDA, SQIVND (reference sequence). Trimming shortened V by 3 bases and J by 0 bases, and 15 bases separated the two germline ends. The method was immunoSEQ multiplex PCR; TCRdb's version includes in-frame clones alone and lacks a portion of them. The table lists roughly 120,000 clones, approximately 90% of them singletons. This clonotype was sampled from an adult in good health. This specimen was peripheral blood, taken on day 0 of AZD1222 vaccination. The V gene is TRBV19, the J gene TRBJ2-7; weak D call: TRBD1 (6 bases). This chain's CDR3 is CASSIRSQGPSYEQYF. Here the CDR3 DNA reads TGTGCCAGTAGTATCAGGTCGCAGGGGCCCTCCTACGAGCAGTACTTC.